One and the same sample provided the 10 T cell receptor beta chains below, sequenced in a study of T cells in women clearing cervical HPV infection. Using immunoSEQ multiplex PCR, the repertoire was profiled, and TCRdb retains in-frame clones only, with some absent. This sample's table has roughly 48,000 clones. Source material: blood buffy coat. The receptors here all came from a woman aged 18 to 75 with a cervical HPV16 infection that either progressed to CIN3+ or cleared (not recorded which).

The covered CDR3 bases are TGTGCCAGCAGCCCCACCCGACACTACACTGAA. It codes for CASSPTRHYTE. The entire CDR3 reads CASSPTRHYTEAFF. V gene TRBV7-2 combines with J gene TRBJ1-1; no clear D. With the read ending 3 residues before the CDR3 end, the germline J gene is used to fill in that end. Germline V lookup: CDR1 SGHTA, CDR2 FQGNSA. Trimming took off 5 bases at V and 3 bases at J, with 13 bases between the two ends. The length of the CDR3 is 14 residues.

The CDR3 loop reads CASSQLREMTDTQYF. The part of the CDR3 DNA that was read is TGTGCCAGCAGCCAATTGCGGGAGATGACAGATACG. V and J are TRBV4-2 and TRBJ2-3, with TRBD2 matching over 7 bases. The read ends 3 residues before the CDR3 terminus; that terminus is restored from the germline J gene. Germline loops: CDR1 LGHNA, CDR2 YNFKEQ. V was clipped by 2 bases and J by 3 bases; unmatched bases: 5. CDR3 size: 15 residues.

As concerns this clone: The read halts 3 residues ahead of the CDR3 end, with the missing end drawn from the germline J gene. Other DNA sequences within the sample encode an identical CDR3. J is TRBJ1-2 and V is TRBV4-2; possible D gene TRBD1, 5 bases. Germline CDR1 is LGHNA and CDR2 is YNFKEQ. The V end lost 0 bases, the J end lost 4 bases, and 6 bases lay between the germline ends. This CDR3 comprises 13 residues. The CDR3 here is CASSQDRGYGYTF. CDR3 DNA (partial): TGTGCCAGCAGCCAAGATAGGGGCTATGGC.

As for this clone: The missing CDR3 end, 3 residues past where the read stops, is filled in from the germline J gene. This chain joins TRBV7-6 and TRBJ2-3, with 13 bases aligning to TRBD2. V gave up 5 bases and J gave up 5 bases; unmatched junction bases: 10. This CDR3 has 17 amino acids. Germline-derived CDR1 and CDR2 are SGHVS and FNYEAQ. The CDR3: CASSHSGLAGVGDTQYF. The sequenced CDR3 bases are TGTGCCAGCAGCCATTCCGGACTAGCGGGAGTTGGAGATACG.

The CDR3 spells CASSRAVDSYEQYF. Partial CDR3 DNA: TGTGCCAGCTCTAGGGCAGTTGACTCCTACGAG. This rearrangement joins TRBV18 to TRBJ2-7; D is uncertain. The read falls 3 residues short of the CDR3 end, and the missing part is taken from the germline J gene. Germline V gives CDR1 KGHSH, CDR2 LQKENI. V lost 6 bases and J lost 0, with 12 bases in between. The CDR3 extends over 14 amino acids.

Turning to this clone: Read sequence stops 3 residues before the CDR3 end, and the germline J gene provides the missing end. The J gene is TRBJ2-7, the V gene TRBV13; D possibly corresponds to TRBD2 (6 bases). There are 15 residues in the CDR3. V gave up 3 bases and J gave up 0 bases, with 12 bases separating them. The germline V gene encodes CDR1 PRHDT and CDR2 FYEKMQ (reference sequence). CDR3 loop: CASSFSGLSSYEQYF. CDR3 bases read: TGTGCCAGCAGCTTTTCGGGACTTAGCTCCTACGAG.

The CDR3 region is CSVGQGFTDTQYF. Incomplete CDR3 DNA: TGCAGCGTTGGACAGGGCTTCACAGATACG. The J gene is TRBJ2-3, the V gene TRBV29-1; 7 bases align to TRBD1. The read falls 3 residues short of the CDR3 end, and the missing part is taken from the germline J gene. This CDR3 spans 13 amino acids. Germline-derived CDR1 and CDR2 are SQVTM and ANQGSEA. With V trimmed by 4 bases and J by 2 bases, 3 bases remained unmatched.

In the case of this clone: The CDR3 goes on 3 residues after the read ends, and that part is filled in from the germline J gene. The chain joins TRBV20-1 to TRBJ2-5; 11 nucleotides line up with TRBD2. Germline V CDR1 and CDR2: DFQATT, SNEGSKA (reference sequence). The CDR3 extends over 16 amino acids. With V trimmed by 5 bases and J by 2 bases, 10 bases remained unmatched. The CDR3 sequence: CSAHTTSGNLQETQYF. The part of the CDR3 DNA that was read is TGCAGTGCTCATACGACTAGCGGGAACCTTCAAGAGACC.

CDR3 region: CATHSASTGGSNNSPLHF. Partial CDR3 DNA: TGTGCCACCCACTCTGCAAGTACAGGGGGCTCGAATAATTCACCC. The chain employs TRBV2 and TRBJ1-6; 9 bases line up with TRBD1. Read coverage stops 3 residues before the CDR3 terminus; the germline J gene supplies the remainder. The V and J ends lost 10 bases and 5 bases, in that order; junction bases with no gene match: 18. Per the germline V gene, CDR1 is SNHLY and CDR2 is FYNNEI. CDR3 size: 18 residues.

Concerning this clone itself: The read falls 3 residues short of the CDR3 end, and the missing part is taken from the germline J gene. The chain recombines TRBV19 with TRBJ1-2; 10 nucleotides match TRBD1. Trimming at V came to 7 bases and at J to 7 bases, leaving 9 bases not matched to a gene. CDR1 LNHDA and CDR2 SQIVND come from the germline V gene (reference sequence). This CDR3 spans 14 amino acids. Incomplete CDR3 DNA: TGTGCCAGTAACATCGACAGGGGGCTTGGTGGC. Translated: CASNIDRGLGG. The entire CDR3 sequence reads CASNIDRGLGGYTF. The variable domain in full, with the rest retrieved from reference TRBV19 and TRBJ1-2, is DGGITQSPKYLFRKEGQNVTLSCEQNLNHDAMYWYRQDPGQGLRLIYYSQIVNDFQKGDIAEGYSVSREKKESFPLTVTSAQKNPTAFYLCASNIDRGLGGYTFGSGTRLTVV.